Shown below are 17 T cell receptor beta chains from a single sample sequenced in a study of cytomegalovirus exposure and HLA in healthy donors (dated by TCRdb to about 2017). Receptor libraries were prepared by the immunoSEQ multiplex PCR assay. For the multiplex PCR, a mixture combining 60 forward primers for TCR Vbeta segments and 13 reverse primers for TCR Jbeta segments was used. Sourced from immuneACCESS, this table was stored by TCRdb with only in-frame sequences that have V and J called. A share of the clones is absent; for the studies checked, an unresolved V gene accounts for under half, and the remainder has no known explanation. The sample table holds 140,000 or so clones, of which 84% were seen once. More than 2% of the sample rests with the top ten. The sample consisted of PBMCs. Receptors originate from a boy younger than 10 in good health and CMV-seronegative.

This clone was seen a few times. The chain is built from TRBV7-9 and TRBJ2-1; D may be TRBD2 (6 bases). The V gene lost 2 bases and the J gene lost 9 bases, with 11 bases spanning the gap. This CDR3 comprises 13 residues. The V gene's germline CDR1 is SEHNR and CDR2 FQNEAQ (reference sequence). The CDR3 sequence is CASSLSLRGEQFF. The CDR3 DNA reads TGTGCCAGCAGCTTAAGTTTGCGGGGTGAGCAGTTCTTC. The complete variable domain, with remaining parts taken from reference TRBV7-9 and TRBJ2-1, reads DTGVSQNPRHKITKRGQNVTFRCDPISEHNRLYWYRQTLGQGPEFLTYFQNEAQLEKSRLLSDRFSAERPKGSFSTLEIQRTEQGDSAMYLCASSLSLRGEQFFGPGTRLTVL.

This sequence joins TRBV7-8 and TRBJ2-5; TRBD2 agrees at 10 bases. Germline-derived CDR1 and CDR2 are SGHVS and FQNEAQ. The CDR3 contains 17 residues. V was clipped by 2 bases and J by 3 bases; unmatched bases: 9. The CDR3 protein is CASSLIDLAGVKETQYF. The CDR3 nucleotides read TGTGCCAGCAGCTTAATTGATCTAGCGGGAGTAAAAGAGACCCAGTACTTC.

The chain carries TRBV7-2 and TRBJ1-1, with 8 bases that match TRBD1. Germline trimming cut 5 bases from V and 4 bases from J; bases unmatched to any gene: 3. The CDR3 consists of 13 residues. CDR1 and CDR2 (germline): SGHTA, FQGNSA. The CDR3 nucleotides are TGTGCCAGCAGCAGAGACAGGGGCACTGAAGCTTTCTTT. Residues: CASSRDRGTEAFF.

The chain recombines TRBV7-9 with TRBJ2-7, with a tentative D call TRBD1 (6 bases). The CDR3 is made up of 17 amino acids. The V end lost 2 bases, the J end lost 5 bases, and 22 bases lay between the germline ends. From germline, CDR1 is SEHNR and CDR2 FQNEAQ (reference sequence). This chain's CDR3 is CASSLPGFSQGPNEQYF. In DNA, the CDR3 is TGTGCCAGCAGCTTACCAGGGTTTTCACAGGGTCCCAACGAGCAGTACTTC.

The chain is built from TRBV4-2 and TRBJ1-5; the match to TRBD1 covers 10 bases. Germline V gene sequence: CDR1 LGHNA, CDR2 YNFKEQ. V lost 0 bases to trimming and J lost 6 bases; unmatched junction nucleotides: 8. The CDR3 is 17 amino acids. The CDR3 sequence: CASSQDRSGTGVQPQHF. CDR3 nucleotide sequence: TGTGCCAGCAGCCAAGATCGCAGCGGGACAGGGGTTCAGCCCCAGCATTTT.

The chain couples TRBV5-6 to TRBJ1-4, with TRBD1 matching 8 bases. The length of the CDR3 is 18 residues. Germline V gene sequence: CDR1 SGHDT, CDR2 YYEEEE. V gave up 0 bases and J gave up 6 bases; unmatched junction bases: 13. CDR3: CASSLGYRRTGLYEKLFF. CDR3 DNA: TGTGCCAGCAGCTTGGGGTACCGAAGGACAGGGCTTTATGAAAAACTGTTTTTT.

The chain uses TRBV6-1 and TRBJ2-2, with D maybe TRBD1 (6 bases). The germline V gene has CDR1 MNHNS and CDR2 SASEGT. V lost 6 bases and J lost 4, with 15 bases in between. The CDR3 extends over 15 amino acids. CDR3 residues: CASSHLRGITGELFF. The CDR3 bases are TGTGCCAGCAGCCATCTTAGGGGGATCACCGGGGAGCTGTTTTTT.

This clone appeared a few times. The chain employs TRBV6-5 and TRBJ1-1; 8 nucleotides match TRBD1. CDR1 and CDR2 from the germline V gene are MNHEY and SVGAGI. This CDR3 has 14 residues. The J segment lost 1 base and the V segment lost 6 bases, leaving 4 bases of the junction unmatched. The CDR3 loop is CASRGQGPNTEAFF. The CDR3 DNA reads TGTGCCAGCAGAGGACAGGGACCGAACACTGAAGCTTTCTTT.

The gene calls are TRBV11-3 and TRBJ2-7, with D hard to call. This CDR3 has 10 amino acids. In germline, CDR1 is SGHNT, CDR2 YENEEA. Trimming stripped 9 bases from V and 4 bases from J, with 7 bases between. The DNA of the CDR3 is TGTGCCAGAATAGATTACGAGCAGTACTTC. This gives the protein CARIDYEQYF.

This chain connects TRBV15 to TRBJ2-3; 10 positions match TRBD2. In germline, CDR1 is LNHNV, CDR2 YYDKDF (reference sequence). With 1 base clipped from V and 5 bases from J, the junction kept 6 bases outside the gene matches. CDR3 length: 16 amino acids. The CDR3, as DNA: TGTGCCACCAGCAGAGCCAGCGGGAGGGTCGTAGATACGCAGTATTTT. This sequence encodes CATSRASGRVVDTQYF.

The chain joins TRBV19 to TRBJ2-2; D gene ambiguous. Germline CDR1 LNHDA, CDR2 SQIVND (reference sequence). The V gene lost 7 bases and the J gene lost 1 base, with 10 bases spanning the gap. The CDR3 covers 14 residues. The CDR3 region is CASTAGRNTGELFF. As DNA, the CDR3 is TGTGCCAGTACGGCAGGAAGGAACACCGGGGAGCTGTTTTTT.

The chain is built from TRBV10-3 and TRBJ2-3; TRBD1 agrees at 9 bases. With V trimmed by 10 bases and J by 5 bases, 10 bases remained unmatched. Per the germline V gene, CDR1 is ENHRY and CDR2 is SYGVKD. The CDR3 length is 14 residues. The CDR3 protein is CARSDRGVGDTQYF. In DNA form, the CDR3 reads TGTGCCAGATCAGACAGGGGGGTAGGAGATACGCAGTATTTT.

As DNA, the CDR3 is TGCGCCAGCAGCTTGTACGGGCCCACCGGGACTAGCGGCTACAATGAGCAGTTCTTC. Its protein product is CASSLYGPTGTSGYNEQFF. This chain links TRBV5-1 with TRBJ2-1; 11 nucleotides align to TRBD2. V shed 1 base and J 3 bases; nucleotides not matched to a gene: 12. The CDR3 is 19 residues long. Germline V CDR1 and CDR2: SGHRS, YFSETQ.

CDR3 residues: CASSLVAGEQFF. As DNA, the CDR3 is TGTGCCAGCAGCTTAGTGGCAGGCGAGCAGTTCTTC. This chain connects TRBV7-2 to TRBJ2-1; the D is unclear. CDR1 is SGHTA, CDR2 FQGNSA, per germline. Trimming pared 1 base from V and 10 bases from J, leaving 8 bases between. The CDR3 spans 12 residues. The entire variable domain, with the rest obtained from reference TRBV7-2 and TRBJ2-1, is as follows: GAGVSQSPSNKVTEKGKDVELRCDPISGHTALYWYRQSLGQGLEFLIYFQGNSAPDKSGLPSDRFSAERTGGSVSTLTIQRTQQEDSAVYLCASSLVAGEQFFGPGTRLTVL.

This clone was seen only a few times. Here the CDR3 DNA reads TGTGCCAGCAGTTACTGGGACAGGGAAAATTCACCCCTCCACTTT. This gives the protein CASSYWDRENSPLHF. The chain has TRBV6-5 and TRBJ1-6, with 9 positions matching TRBD1. CDR1 and CDR2 from the germline V gene are MNHEY and SVGAGI. The CDR3 totals 15 residues. Trimming removed 1 base from V and 7 bases from J; junction bases left unmatched: 2.

The rearrangement joins TRBV25-1 to TRBJ2-5, with a possible D match to TRBD1 (6 bases). Germline CDR1 MGHDK, CDR2 SYGVNS. The CDR3 spans 14 residues. V lost 2 bases to trimming and J lost 4 bases, with 11 bases between them. The CDR3 reads CASSELVQGETQYF. The CDR3 DNA is TGTGCCAGCAGTGAACTTGTACAGGGAGAGACCCAGTACTTC.

The V call is TRBV28, the J call TRBJ1-1; D perhaps matches TRBD1 (5 bases). The V and J ends lost 2 bases and 1 base respectively, with 14 bases between them. The germline V gene encodes CDR1 MDHEN and CDR2 SYDVKM. CDR3 length: 16 amino acids. CDR3 sequence: CASSLLAGRGNTEAFF. The DNA of the CDR3 is TGTGCCAGCAGTTTACTCGCAGGGAGGGGGAACACTGAAGCTTTCTTT. Full variable domain (rest looked up from reference TRBV28 and TRBJ1-1): DVKVTQSSRYLVKRTGEKVFLECVQDMDHENMFWYRQDPGLGLRLIYFSYDVKMKEKGDIPEGYSVSREKKERFSLILESASTNQTSMYLCASSLLAGRGNTEAFFGQGTRLTVV.